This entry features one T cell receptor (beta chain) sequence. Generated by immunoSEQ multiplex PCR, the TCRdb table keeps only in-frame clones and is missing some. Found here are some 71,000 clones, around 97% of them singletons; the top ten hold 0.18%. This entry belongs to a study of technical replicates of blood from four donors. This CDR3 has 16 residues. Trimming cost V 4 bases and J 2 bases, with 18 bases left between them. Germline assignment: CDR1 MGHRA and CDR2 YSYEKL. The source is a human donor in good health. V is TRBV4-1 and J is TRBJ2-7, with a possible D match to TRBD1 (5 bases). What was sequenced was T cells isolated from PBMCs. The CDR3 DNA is TGCGCCAGCAGCCCCCAAAAGGGGTCGGCCCCCTACGAGCAGTACTTC. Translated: CASSPQKGSAPYEQYF.